A single T cell receptor (beta chain) is shown here with its context. The record originates from a study of Tregs in tolerant kidney transplant recipients. Only in-frame clones appear in the TCRdb table, and some are missing; sequencing was by immunoSEQ multiplex PCR. The profile shows about 240,000 clones, around 81% of them singletons. CDR3 length equals 14 residues. Germline CDR1 and CDR2: MNHEY and SVGAGI. Trimming cost V 6 bases and J 4 bases, with 14 bases left between them. This receptor was obtained from a human donor in good health. Sequenced material: CD4+ T cells from blood. V and J are TRBV6-5 and TRBJ2-3; D possibly corresponds to TRBD2 (6 bases). The CDR3 here is CASSPLRGPDTQYF. CDR3 bases: TGTGCCAGCAGCCCACTGCGGGGCCCAGATACGCAGTATTTT.